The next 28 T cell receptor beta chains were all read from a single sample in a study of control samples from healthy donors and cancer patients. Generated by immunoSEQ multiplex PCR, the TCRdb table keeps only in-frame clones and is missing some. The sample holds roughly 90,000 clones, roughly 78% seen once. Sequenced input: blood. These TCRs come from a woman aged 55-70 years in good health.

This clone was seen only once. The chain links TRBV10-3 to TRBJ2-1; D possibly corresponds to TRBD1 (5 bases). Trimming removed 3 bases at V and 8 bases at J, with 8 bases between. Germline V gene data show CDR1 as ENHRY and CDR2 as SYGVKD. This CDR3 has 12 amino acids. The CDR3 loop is CAISETGYEQFF. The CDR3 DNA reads TGTGCCATCAGTGAAACAGGTTATGAGCAGTTCTTC.

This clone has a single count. The CDR3 DNA reads TGTGCCAGCAGCTTGAGTCCAGGGGATTCACCCCTCCACTTT. It encodes CASSLSPGDSPLHF. The chain is built from TRBV5-5 and TRBJ1-6; maybe TRBD1 (6 bases). CDR1 and CDR2 (germline): SGHKS, YYEKEE (reference sequence). The CDR3 loop spans 14 amino acids. With 1 base removed from V and 8 bases from J, the gap between germline ends came to 10 bases.

CDR3 bases: TGTGCCAGCAGCTTGCGGAGACAAGAGACCCAGTACTTC. This encodes CASSLRRQETQYF. The rearrangement joins TRBV5-8 to TRBJ2-5, with D unresolved. Looked up from germline, CDR1 is SGHTS and CDR2 is YDEGEE. Trimming stripped 1 base from V and 2 bases from J, with 6 bases between. The CDR3 spans 13 residues.

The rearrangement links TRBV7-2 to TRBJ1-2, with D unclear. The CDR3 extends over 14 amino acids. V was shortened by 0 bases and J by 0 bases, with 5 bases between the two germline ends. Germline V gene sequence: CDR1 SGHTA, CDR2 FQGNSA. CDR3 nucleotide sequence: TGTGCCAGCAGCTTAGCCCCAGCTAACTATGGCTACACCTTC. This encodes CASSLAPANYGYTF.

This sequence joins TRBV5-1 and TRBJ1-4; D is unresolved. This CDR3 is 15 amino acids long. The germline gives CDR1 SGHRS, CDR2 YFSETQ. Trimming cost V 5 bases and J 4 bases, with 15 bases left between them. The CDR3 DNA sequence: TGCGCCAGCAGGGAAAAGACGGCCGTTAATGAAAAACTGTTTTTT. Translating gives CASREKTAVNEKLFF. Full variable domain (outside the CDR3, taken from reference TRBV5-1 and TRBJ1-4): KAGVTQTPRYLIKTRGQQVTLSCSPISGHRSVSWYQQTPGQGLQFLFEYFSETQRNKGNFPGRFSGRQFSNSRSEMNVSTLELGDSALYLCASREKTAVNEKLFFGSGTQLSVL.

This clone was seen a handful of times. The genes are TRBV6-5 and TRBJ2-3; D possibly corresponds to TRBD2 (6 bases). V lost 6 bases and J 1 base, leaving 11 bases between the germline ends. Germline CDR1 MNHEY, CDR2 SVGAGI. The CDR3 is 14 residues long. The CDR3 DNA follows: TGTGCCAGCAGCCCGCGGGGTGGCACAGATACGCAGTATTTT. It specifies CASSPRGGTDTQYF.

CDR3 residues: CASSLAPLSGANVLTF. The CDR3 coding sequence is TGTGCCAGCAGCTTAGCACCGCTCTCTGGGGCCAACGTCCTGACTTTC. The V gene is TRBV7-2, the J gene TRBJ2-6; D remains ambiguous. This CDR3 comprises 16 residues. In germline, CDR1 is SGHTA, CDR2 FQGNSA. The V end lost 0 bases, the J end lost 0 bases, and 6 bases lay between the germline ends.

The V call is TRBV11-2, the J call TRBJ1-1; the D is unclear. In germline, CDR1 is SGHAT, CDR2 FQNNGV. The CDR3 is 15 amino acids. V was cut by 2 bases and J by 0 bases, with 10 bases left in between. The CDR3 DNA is TGTGCCAGCAGCTTACGTGGCGGGATGAACACTGAAGCTTTCTTT. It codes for CASSLRGGMNTEAFF.

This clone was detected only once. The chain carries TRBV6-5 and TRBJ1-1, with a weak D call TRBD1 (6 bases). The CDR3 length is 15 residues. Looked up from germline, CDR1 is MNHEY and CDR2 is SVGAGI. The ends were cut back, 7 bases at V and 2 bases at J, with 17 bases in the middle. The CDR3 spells CASNSRRTVNTEAFF. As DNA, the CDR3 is TGTGCCAGCAATAGCCGACGGACAGTTAACACTGAAGCTTTCTTT.

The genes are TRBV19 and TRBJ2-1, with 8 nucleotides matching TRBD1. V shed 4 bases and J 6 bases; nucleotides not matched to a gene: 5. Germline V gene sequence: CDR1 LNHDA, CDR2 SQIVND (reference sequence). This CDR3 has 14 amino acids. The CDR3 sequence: CASSTTGDLNEQFF. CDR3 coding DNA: TGTGCCAGTAGTACGACAGGGGATCTCAATGAGCAGTTCTTC.

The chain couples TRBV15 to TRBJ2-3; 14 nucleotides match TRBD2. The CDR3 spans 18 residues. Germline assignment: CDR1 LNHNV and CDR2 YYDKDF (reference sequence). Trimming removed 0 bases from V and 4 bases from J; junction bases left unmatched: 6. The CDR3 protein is CATSRDPSTSGRADTQYF. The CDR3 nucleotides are TGTGCCACCAGCAGAGATCCCTCGACTAGCGGGAGGGCAGATACGCAGTATTTT.

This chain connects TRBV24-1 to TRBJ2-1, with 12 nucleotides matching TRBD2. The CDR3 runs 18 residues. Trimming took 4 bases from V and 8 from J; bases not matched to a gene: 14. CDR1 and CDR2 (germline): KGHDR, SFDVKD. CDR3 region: CATSESLRLAGAVDEQFF. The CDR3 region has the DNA TGTGCCACCAGTGAAAGCCTACGACTAGCGGGAGCCGTCGATGAGCAGTTCTTC.

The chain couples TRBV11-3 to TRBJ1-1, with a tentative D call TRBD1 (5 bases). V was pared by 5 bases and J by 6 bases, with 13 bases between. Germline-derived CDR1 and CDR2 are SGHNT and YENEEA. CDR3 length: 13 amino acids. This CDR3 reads CASSPSGSAEAFF. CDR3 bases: TGTGCCAGCAGCCCATCAGGGTCCGCTGAAGCTTTCTTT.

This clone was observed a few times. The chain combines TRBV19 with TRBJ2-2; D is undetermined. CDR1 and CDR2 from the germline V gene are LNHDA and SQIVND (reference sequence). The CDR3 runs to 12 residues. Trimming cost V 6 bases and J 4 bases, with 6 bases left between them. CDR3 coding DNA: TGTGCCAGTAGGGAGACCACCGGGGAGCTGTTTTTT. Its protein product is CASRETTGELFF.

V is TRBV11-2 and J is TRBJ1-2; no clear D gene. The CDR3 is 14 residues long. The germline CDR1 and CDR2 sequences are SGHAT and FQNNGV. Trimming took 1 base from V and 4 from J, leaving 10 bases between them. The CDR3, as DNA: TGTGCCAGCAGCTTAGTCGACACCGGCTATGGCTACACCTTC. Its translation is CASSLVDTGYGYTF.

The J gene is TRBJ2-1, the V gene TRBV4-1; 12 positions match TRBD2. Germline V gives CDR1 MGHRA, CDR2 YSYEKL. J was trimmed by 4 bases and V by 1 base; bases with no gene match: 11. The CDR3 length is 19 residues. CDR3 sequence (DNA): TGCGCCAGCAGCCAAGTCCCAGTAGGACTAGCGGGAAAATACAATGAGCAGTTCTTC. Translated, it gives CASSQVPVGLAGKYNEQFF.

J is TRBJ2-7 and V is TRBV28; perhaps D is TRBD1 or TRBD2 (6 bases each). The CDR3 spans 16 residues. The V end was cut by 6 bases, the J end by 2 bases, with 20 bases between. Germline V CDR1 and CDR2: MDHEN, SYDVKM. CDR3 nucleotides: TGTGCCAGCAGCCGAACCGGGGGCAGCAGCACCTACGAGCAGTACTTC. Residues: CASSRTGGSSTYEQYF.

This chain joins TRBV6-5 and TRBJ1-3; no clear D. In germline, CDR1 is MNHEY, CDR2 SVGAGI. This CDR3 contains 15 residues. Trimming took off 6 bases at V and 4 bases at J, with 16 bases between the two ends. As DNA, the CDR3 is TGTGCCAGCAGCGCCGTCAAGGGAGGAGGAAACACCATATATTTT. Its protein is CASSAVKGGGNTIYF.

CDR3: CASSRDRNTEAFF. DNA for the CDR3: TGTGCCAGCAGTAGGGACAGGAACACTGAAGCTTTCTTT. The rearrangement links TRBV6-6 to TRBJ1-1; 7 bases line up with TRBD1. The CDR3 covers 13 residues. Germline trimming cut 5 bases from V and 1 base from J; bases unmatched to any gene: 1. From germline, CDR1 is MNHNY and CDR2 SVGAGI (reference sequence).

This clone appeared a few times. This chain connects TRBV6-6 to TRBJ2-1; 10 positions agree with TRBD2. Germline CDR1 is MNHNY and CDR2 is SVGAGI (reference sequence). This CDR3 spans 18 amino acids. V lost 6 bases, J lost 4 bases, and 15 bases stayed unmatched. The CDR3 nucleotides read TGTGCCAGCAGCCGAACAGGGCCTAGCGGGAGTACTTACAATGAGCAGTTCTTC. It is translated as CASSRTGPSGSTYNEQFF.

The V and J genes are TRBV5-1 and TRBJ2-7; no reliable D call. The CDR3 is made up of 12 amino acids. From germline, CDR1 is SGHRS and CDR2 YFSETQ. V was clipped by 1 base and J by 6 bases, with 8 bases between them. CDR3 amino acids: CASSLHGREQYF. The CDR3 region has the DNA TGCGCCAGCAGCTTGCATGGGCGCGAGCAGTACTTC. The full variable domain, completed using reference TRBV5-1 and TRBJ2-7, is KAGVTQTPRYLIKTRGQQVTLSCSPISGHRSVSWYQQTPGQGLQFLFEYFSETQRNKGNFPGRFSGRQFSNSRSEMNVSTLELGDSALYLCASSLHGREQYFGPGTRLTVT.

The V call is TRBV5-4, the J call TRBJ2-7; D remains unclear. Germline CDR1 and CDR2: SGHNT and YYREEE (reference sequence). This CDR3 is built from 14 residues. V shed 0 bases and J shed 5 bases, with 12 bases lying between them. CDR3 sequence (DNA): TGTGCCAGCAGCTTGGTAGGACCTGAAAACGAGCAGTACTTC. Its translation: CASSLVGPENEQYF.

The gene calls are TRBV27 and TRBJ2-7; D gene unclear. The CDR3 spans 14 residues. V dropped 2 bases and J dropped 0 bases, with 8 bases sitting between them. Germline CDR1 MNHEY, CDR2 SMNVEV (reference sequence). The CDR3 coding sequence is TGTGCCAGCAGTTTAAAACAGACCTCCTACGAGCAGTACTTC. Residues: CASSLKQTSYEQYF.

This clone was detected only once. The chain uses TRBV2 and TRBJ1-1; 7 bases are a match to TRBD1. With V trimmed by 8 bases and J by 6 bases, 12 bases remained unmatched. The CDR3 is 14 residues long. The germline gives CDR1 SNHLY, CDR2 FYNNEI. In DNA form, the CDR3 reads TGTGCCAGCTGGCGGGGAGGGGGCAGTCCTGAAGCTTTCTTT. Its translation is CASWRGGGSPEAFF.

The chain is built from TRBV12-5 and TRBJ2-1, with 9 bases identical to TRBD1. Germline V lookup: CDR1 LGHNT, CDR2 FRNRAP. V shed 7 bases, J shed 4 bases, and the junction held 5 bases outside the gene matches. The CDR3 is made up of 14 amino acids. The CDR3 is CASVPGQGYNEQFF. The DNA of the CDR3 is TGTGCTAGTGTCCCGGGACAGGGTTACAATGAGCAGTTCTTC.

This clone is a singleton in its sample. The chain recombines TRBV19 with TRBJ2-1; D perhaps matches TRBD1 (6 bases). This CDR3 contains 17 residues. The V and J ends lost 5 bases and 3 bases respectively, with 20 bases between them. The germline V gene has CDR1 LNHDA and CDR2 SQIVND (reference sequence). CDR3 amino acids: CASSSPLTGRGYNEQFF. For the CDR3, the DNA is TGTGCCAGTAGTTCCCCACTGACAGGCCGGGGCTACAATGAGCAGTTCTTC. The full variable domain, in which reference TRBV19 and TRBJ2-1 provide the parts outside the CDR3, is DGGITQSPKYLFRKEGQNVTLSCEQNLNHDAMYWYRQDPGQGLRLIYYSQIVNDFQKGDIAEGYSVSREKKESFPLTVTSAQKNPTAFYLCASSSPLTGRGYNEQFFGPGTRLTVL.

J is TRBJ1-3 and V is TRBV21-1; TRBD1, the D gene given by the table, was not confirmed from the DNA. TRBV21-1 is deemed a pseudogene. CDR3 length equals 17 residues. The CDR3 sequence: CASSKALPGGTGNTIYF. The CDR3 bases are TGTGCCAGCAGCAAAGCGCTTCCAGGGGGCACGGGAAACACCATATATTTT.

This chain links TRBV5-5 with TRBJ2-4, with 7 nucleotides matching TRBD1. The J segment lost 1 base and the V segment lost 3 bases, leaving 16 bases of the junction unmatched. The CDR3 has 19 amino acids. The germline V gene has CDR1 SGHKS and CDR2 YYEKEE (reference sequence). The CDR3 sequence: CASSSDGTALSRAKNIQYF. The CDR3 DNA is TGTGCCAGCAGCTCAGACGGGACAGCTTTGAGTCGGGCCAAAAACATTCAGTACTTC.